What follows are 16 T cell receptor beta chains derived from one specimen sequenced in a study of T cells in Graves' hyperthyroidism and ophthalmopathy. Template material for amplifying TCR beta CDR3 regions consisted of RNA transcripts. Primed by the HTBI set, a first-round RT-PCR was run on the TCR CDR3. TCRdb re-derived calls from the multiplex PCR reads in MiXCR, one entry per CDR3 protein. The table includes about 99,000 distinct CDR3 sequences, 47% detected once. Sequencing was performed on blood. These receptors originate from a man aged 40-49 years with Graves' hyperthyroidism.

The CDR3 loop reads CASVSGGGFIQYF. The CDR3 DNA reads TGTGCCAGCGTTAGCGGGGGCGGGTTCATTCAGTACTTC. The chain links TRBV28 to TRBJ2-4, with 9 bases that match TRBD2. CDR1 is MDHEN, CDR2 SYDVKM, per germline. The V segment lost 8 bases and the J segment 9 bases; nucleotides outside the gene matches: 8. The length of the CDR3 is 13 residues.

The chain joins TRBV24-1 to TRBJ1-2, with D possibly TRBD1 on 6 matching bases. The CDR3 has 14 residues. V lost 1 base to trimming and J lost 6 bases, with 11 bases between them. The germline CDR1 and CDR2 sequences are KGHDR and SFDVKD. The CDR3 spells CATSDLAGADGYTF. The CDR3 DNA reads TGTGCCACCAGTGATTTAGCAGGGGCAGATGGCTACACCTTC.

This clonotype has only a few counts. The chain recombines TRBV5-4 with TRBJ1-5; D is uncertain. Germline lookup yields CDR1 SGHNT and CDR2 YYREEE (reference sequence). Trimming removed 7 bases at V and 3 bases at J, with 11 bases between. This CDR3 is 13 amino acids long. CDR3 nucleotides: TGTGCCAGCTCACCAGACCTCAATCAGCCCCAGCATTTT. Its protein product is CASSPDLNQPQHF.

This clonotype was seen ten or more times. Germline is not matched at one junction end, which may reflect a read error. The chain carries TRBV5-8 and TRBJ2-7; D call uncertain. Per germline, CDR1 SGHTS and CDR2 YDEGEE. The CDR3 extends over 12 amino acids. In DNA form, the CDR3 reads TGTGCCAGCAGCTTGGACAGCTACGAGCAGCACTTC. Amino acid sequence: CASSLDSYEQHF.

V and J are TRBV9 and TRBJ1-1; D is ambiguous. The CDR3 has 14 residues. Trimming cost V 3 bases and J 3 bases, with 12 bases left between them. The germline V gene has CDR1 SGDLS and CDR2 YYNGEE. CDR3 in DNA: TGTGCCAGCAGCGCGACCGTTGGGGACACTGAAGCTTTCTTT. This codes for CASSATVGDTEAFF. The whole variable domain, filled in from reference TRBV9 and TRBJ1-1, reads DSGVTQTPKHLITATGQRVTLRCSPRSGDLSVYWYQQSLDQGLQFLIQYYNGEERAKGNILERFSAQQFPDLHSELNLSSLELGDSALYFCASSATVGDTEAFFGQGTRLTVV.

This clonotype came up many times. This chain links TRBV5-8 with TRBJ1-2, with 7 bases that match TRBD1. Germline V gene data show CDR1 as SGHTS and CDR2 as YDEGEE. The ends lost 0 bases at V and 7 bases at J; junction bases unmatched: 3. The CDR3 has 13 amino acids. CDR3 coding DNA: TGTGCCAGCAGCTTGGACAGGGGCCGTGGCTACACCTTC. Its protein product is CASSLDRGRGYTF.

The sample holds many counts of this clonotype. The rearrangement links TRBV4-2 to TRBJ2-7; perhaps TRBD1 as D (5 bases). CDR3 length: 16 residues. The germline V gene has CDR1 LGHNA and CDR2 YNFKEQ. With 0 bases removed from V and 4 bases from J, the gap between germline ends came to 16 bases. Written as DNA, the CDR3 is TGTGCCAGCAGCCAAGATCTGACAGAGGTTTATTACGAGCAGTACTTC. Encoded protein: CASSQDLTEVYYEQYF.

The rearrangement joins TRBV20-1 to TRBJ2-4, with D possibly being TRBD1 (6 bases). Germline lookup yields CDR1 DFQATT and CDR2 SNEGSKA (reference sequence). Trimming removed 5 bases at V and 8 bases at J, with 22 bases between. This CDR3 is built from 15 residues. The CDR3 DNA sequence: TGCAGTGCTTCGCCGGGGACAACTAGTGGGTACATTCAGTACTTC. Protein sequence: CSASPGTTSGYIQYF.

The count of this clonotype is one. This rearrangement joins TRBV20-1 to TRBJ1-4; 9 bases are shared with TRBD1. J gave up 6 bases and V 1 base, and 3 bases lay outside the gene matches. This CDR3 is 14 amino acids long. Germline V gene sequence: CDR1 DFQATT, CDR2 SNEGSKA (reference sequence). The CDR3 loop is CSARGHRGHEKLFF. The CDR3 coding sequence is TGCAGTGCTAGAGGGCACAGGGGGCATGAAAAACTGTTTTTT.

This clonotype was seen once. The gene calls are TRBV15 and TRBJ2-6; D is ambiguous. Germline-derived CDR1 and CDR2 are LNHNV and YYDKDF (reference sequence). V gave up 2 bases and J gave up 4 bases, with 12 bases separating them. The CDR3 runs 16 residues. The CDR3 DNA reads as TGTGCCACCAGCAGACCGGACCGTACCGGGGCCAACGTCCTGACTTTC. Amino acids: CATSRPDRTGANVLTF.

As for this clonotype: A much larger clonotype is one base distant, so this may be a read error. The chain joins TRBV20-1 to TRBJ1-5; D is undetermined. The CDR3 runs to 16 residues. V lost 0 bases to trimming and J lost 5 bases, with 17 bases between them. The germline gives CDR1 DFQATT, CDR2 SNEGSKA (reference sequence). Here the CDR3 DNA reads TGCAGTGCTAGAGAAAGTTCAGGACCCGCCGATCAGCCCCAGCATTTT. Protein: CSARESSGPADQPQHF.

V is TRBV7-9 and J is TRBJ2-1; D is unresolved. V was clipped by 1 base and J by 7 bases, with 8 bases between them. Germline CDR1 and CDR2: SEHNR and FQNEAQ (reference sequence). The CDR3 runs 13 residues. For the CDR3, the DNA is TGTGCCAGCAGCTTAGGGGTAGGTAATGAGCAGTTCTTC. This encodes CASSLGVGNEQFF.

Ten or more counts support this clonotype. The chain links TRBV9 to TRBJ2-1; a weak D match, TRBD2 (5 bases). There are 15 residues in the CDR3. V lost 0 bases and J 5 bases, leaving 12 bases between the germline ends. CDR1 and CDR2 (germline): SGDLS, YYNGEE. The CDR3 sequence: CASSVVGGSHNEQFF. The CDR3 DNA reads as TGTGCCAGCAGCGTAGTCGGTGGGAGTCACAATGAGCAGTTCTTC.

This clonotype has just one count. The chain is built from TRBV6-5 and TRBJ1-4; TRBD1 matches at 9 bases. The V segment lost 5 bases and the J segment 4 bases; nucleotides outside the gene matches: 5. The length of the CDR3 is 15 residues. CDR1 and CDR2 from the germline V gene are MNHEY and SVGAGI. The CDR3 nucleotides read TGTGCCAGCAGTCCCGGGACAGGGAGTAATGAAAAACTGTTTTTT. It codes for CASSPGTGSNEKLFF.

This rearrangement joins TRBV29-1 to TRBJ2-3; weak D call: TRBD1 (5 bases). This CDR3 is built from 15 residues. Germline assignment: CDR1 SQVTM and CDR2 ANQGSEA. Deletions cut 0 bases from V and 0 bases from J, with 10 bases between. In DNA, the CDR3 is TGCAGCGTTGAAGATCCAACAGGCAGCACAGATACGCAGTATTTT. This translates into CSVEDPTGSTDTQYF.

This clonotype was counted many times. The CDR3 protein is CASSIETGRDEQYF. The CDR3 nucleotides read TGTGCCAGTAGTATCGAGACAGGGCGCGACGAGCAGTACTTC. The rearrangement uses TRBV19 and TRBJ2-7; 7 bases map to TRBD1. Germline-derived CDR1 and CDR2 are LNHDA and SQIVND (reference sequence). The CDR3 runs to 14 residues. The ends lost 3 bases at V and 5 bases at J; junction bases unmatched: 7.